One and the same sample provided the 18 T cell receptor beta chains below, sequenced in a study of cytomegalovirus exposure and HLA in healthy donors. The PCR used 60 Vbeta and 13 Jbeta primers. The assay was immunoSEQ multiplex PCR, and TCRdb's table has in-frame clones only and misses some. The data contain over 150,000 clones, roughly 87% of them singletons. Material: PBMCs. The receptors were sampled from a girl under three years old in good health and CMV-seronegative.

In its sample, this clone was seen once. CDR3 amino acids: CASSLGTGLSYEQYF. CDR3 nucleotide sequence: TGCGCCAGCAGCTTGGGGACAGGTCTTTCCTACGAGCAGTACTTC. V and J are TRBV5-1 and TRBJ2-7; TRBD1 agrees at 7 bases. V gave up 0 bases and J gave up 1 base; unmatched junction bases: 4. This CDR3 is built from 15 residues. The germline gives CDR1 SGHRS, CDR2 YFSETQ.

The V gene is TRBV30, the J gene TRBJ1-1, with D uncertain. The CDR3 covers 10 residues. Germline loops: CDR1 GTSNPN, CDR2 SVGIG (reference sequence). Deletions cut 6 bases from V and 6 bases from J, with 8 bases between. CDR3 nucleotide sequence: TGTGCCTGCCTCAGTTCTGAAGCTTTCTTT. Encoded protein: CACLSSEAFF.

The rearrangement uses TRBV7-3 and TRBJ2-1; D perhaps matches TRBD2 (5 bases). Germline V gene sequence: CDR1 SGHTA, CDR2 FQGTGA. Between the trimmed V and J ends, which lost 4 bases and 0 bases, there was a span of 10 bases. The CDR3 runs to 15 residues. The CDR3 protein is CASSYRRASYNEQFF. CDR3 coding DNA: TGTGCCAGCAGCTATAGGCGGGCCTCCTACAATGAGCAGTTCTTC.

The V and J genes are TRBV7-9 and TRBJ1-3; no reliable D call. Germline assignment: CDR1 SEHNR and CDR2 FQNEAQ (reference sequence). The CDR3 consists of 14 residues. Trimming took off 1 base at V and 0 bases at J, with 4 bases between the two ends. CDR3 sequence: CASSLGHSGNTIYF. The CDR3 nucleotides are TGTGCCAGCAGCTTAGGACACTCTGGAAACACCATATATTTT.

CDR3 protein: CASSLGPNQPQHF. CDR3 sequence (DNA): TGTGCCAGCAGTTTGGGCCCTAATCAGCCCCAGCATTTT. The chain is built from TRBV27 and TRBJ1-5; D remains ambiguous. Trimming took off 3 bases at V and 4 bases at J, with 7 bases between the two ends. This CDR3 has 13 residues. Germline-derived CDR1 and CDR2 are MNHEY and SMNVEV (reference sequence).

V usage is TRBV2 and J usage is TRBJ1-1; no firm D call. The CDR3 is 14 amino acids. CDR1 SNHLY and CDR2 FYNNEI come from the germline V gene. The V end was cut by 6 bases, the J end by 8 bases, with 19 bases between. The CDR3 protein is CASRPFIGVFEAFF. Written as DNA, the CDR3 is TGTGCCAGCAGACCATTCATCGGGGTGTTCGAAGCTTTCTTT.

J is TRBJ2-1 and V is TRBV29-1; 8 positions agree with TRBD2. The CDR3 loop spans 17 amino acids. V shed 7 bases, J shed 5 bases, and the junction held 19 bases outside the gene matches. Germline CDR1 SQVTM, CDR2 ANQGSEA. DNA of the CDR3: TGCAGCGCATTCGAAAGCGGGGGCCCTCGACTGGACAATGAGCAGTTCTTC. Amino acid sequence: CSAFESGGPRLDNEQFF.

The genes are TRBV4-1 and TRBJ2-3; 9 positions agree with TRBD2. V was pared by 8 bases and J by 1 base, with 7 bases of the junction left unmatched. The germline V gene has CDR1 MGHRA and CDR2 YSYEKL. This CDR3 has 15 amino acids. The CDR3 loop is CASGWKRGGTDTQYF. CDR3 in DNA: TGCGCCAGCGGCTGGAAGCGGGGGGGCACAGATACGCAGTATTTT.

The chain combines TRBV7-3 with TRBJ2-3, with D hard to call. The CDR3 runs 13 residues. V lost 6 bases to trimming and J lost 6 bases, with 13 bases between them. CDR1 SGHTA and CDR2 FQGTGA come from the germline V gene. The CDR3 spells CASRRRERDTQYF. The DNA for the CDR3 is TGTGCCAGCAGGCGGAGAGAAAGGGATACGCAGTATTTT.

In regard to this clone: The junction differs from germline at one of its ends, possibly a read error. The J gene is TRBJ1-1, the V gene TRBV20-1; D unresolved. Germline V gene sequence: CDR1 DFQATT, CDR2 SNEGSKA (reference sequence). The CDR3 is 9 amino acids. DNA for the CDR3: TGCAGTGCTAGTGACAAGACCTCCTTT. It translates to CSASDKTSF.

This clone appeared a single time. The chain recombines TRBV9 with TRBJ1-2; D ambiguous. This CDR3 has 11 amino acids. CDR1 and CDR2 from the germline V gene are SGDLS and YYNGEE. The V end was cut by 6 bases, the J end by 0 bases, with 3 bases between. CDR3 sequence: CASTTNYGYTF. Written as DNA, the CDR3 is TGTGCCAGCACAACTAACTATGGCTACACCTTC.

This sequence joins TRBV10-3 and TRBJ2-3; a possible D gene is TRBD1 (6 bases). The germline CDR1 and CDR2 sequences are ENHRY and SYGVKD. This CDR3 spans 14 amino acids. V was cut by 8 bases and J by 2 bases, with 14 bases left in between. CDR3 nucleotide sequence: TGTGCCATCCGTGGGGGCGTCAACACAGATACGCAGTATTTT. This encodes CAIRGGVNTDTQYF.

Remarks on this clone: Mismatch with germline at one junction end may stem from a read error. This rearrangement joins TRBV11-1 to TRBJ2-1; 7 bases are shared with TRBD1. This CDR3 has 16 amino acids. Per germline, CDR1 SGHAT and CDR2 FQDESV (reference sequence). The CDR3 reads CASSLKGQNSCNEQFF. The CDR3, as DNA: TGTGCCAGCAGCTTAAAGGGACAGAATTCCTGCAATGAGCAGTTCTTC.

The chain carries TRBV6-1 and TRBJ2-7, with D hard to call. The CDR3 has 14 amino acids. The V gene lost 6 bases and the J gene lost 1 base, with 13 bases spanning the gap. Germline CDR1 is MNHNS and CDR2 is SASEGT. The CDR3 protein is CASRRIALSYEQYF. The CDR3 bases are TGTGCCAGCAGAAGGATAGCCCTATCCTACGAGCAGTACTTC.

The CDR3 DNA is TGTGCCAGCAGTGAAGTCGGCTCTGGGGCCAACGTCCTGACTTTC. It codes for CASSEVGSGANVLTF. This chain links TRBV6-1 with TRBJ2-6; D not resolved. The V end was cut by 1 base, the J end by 0 bases, with 4 bases between. Germline CDR1 MNHNS, CDR2 SASEGT. The CDR3 length is 15 residues.

The chain has TRBV7-6 and TRBJ2-3; D not resolved. The CDR3 is 13 amino acids. Germline loops: CDR1 SGHVS, CDR2 FNYEAQ. V was pared by 4 bases and J by 2 bases, with 7 bases between. DNA for the CDR3: TGTGCCAGCAGCTCTGTAAACACAGATACGCAGTATTTT. This sequence encodes CASSSVNTDTQYF.

The chain recombines TRBV7-6 with TRBJ1-1; the D is unclear. In germline, CDR1 is SGHVS, CDR2 FNYEAQ. Trimming pared 1 base from V and 1 base from J, leaving 7 bases between. There are 14 residues in the CDR3. CDR3 sequence (DNA): TGTGCCAGCAGCTTAGGGGAGGGGAACACTGAAGCTTTCTTT. This gives the protein CASSLGEGNTEAFF.

The chain recombines TRBV27 with TRBJ2-1, with TRBD2 as a possible D gene (6 bases). Trimming removed 2 bases at V and 7 bases at J, with 18 bases between. Germline values: CDR1 MNHEY, CDR2 SMNVEV (reference sequence). The CDR3 totals 16 residues. The CDR3 protein is CASSLGGVLDRNEQFF. For the CDR3, the DNA is TGTGCCAGCAGTTTAGGCGGGGTACTTGATCGAAATGAGCAGTTCTTC.